The rows below give T cell receptor beta chains drawn from one sample of a study of shared clonotypes between healthy human individuals. Measured with immunoSEQ multiplex PCR; TCRdb has only the in-frame clones, and not every one. The table has about 2.4 million clones, around nine tenths seen once; the top ten hold 0.14%. The sequenced sample consisted of naive CD4+ T cells sorted from blood. The origin of the receptors is a man in his late teens or twenties in good health. CDR3s include the opening cysteine and the closing phenylalanine or tryptophan. D genes are given only for firm matches. Clone size is given for some rows only: seen once, a few or many times, or a class if the clone is expanded.

J gene,clone size,V gene,CDR3 length,D gene,CDR3 DNA,CDR3 protein
TRBJ1-2,.,TRBV5-8,13,.,TGTGCCAGCAGCTGGCAAATAGGCCGGGGCCACACCTTC,CASSWQIGRGHTF
TRBJ1-2,.,TRBV18,13,.,TGTGCCAGCTCACGGACCAGTCAGAGCGGCTACACCTTC,CASSRTSQSGYTF
TRBJ2-5,.,TRBV27,14,.,TGTGCCAGCAGGCCTTCGCCTTACCAAGAGACCCAGTACTTC,CASRPSPYQETQYF
TRBJ2-7,.,TRBV5-8,17,.,TGTGCCAGCAGCCTAACCACGGGGACCCTGGACGCCTACGAGCAGTACTTC,CASSLTTGTLDAYEQYF
TRBJ1-5,.,TRBV2,14,.,TGTACCAGCAGTGTTGAGGGAGGCAATCAGCCCCAGCATTTT,CTSSVEGGNQPQHF
TRBJ1-1,.,TRBV30,17,TRBD1,TGTGCCTGGAGTGCCGACAGGGGCGCAGCCATGAACACTGAAGCTTTCTTT,CAWSADRGAAMNTEAFF
TRBJ2-7,.,TRBV19,16,.,TGTGCCAGTAGTATAGGGGGCAGCCTGAGCTCCTACGAGCAGTACTTC,CASSIGGSLSSYEQYF
TRBJ1-5,.,TRBV28,14,.,TGTGCCATAACGCCCCCTCAACGCAATCAGCCCCAGCATTTT,CAITPPQRNQPQHF
TRBJ2-4,.,TRBV19,13,.,TGTGCCAGTAGTATGGCAGGGGCAAACATTCAGTACTTC,CASSMAGANIQYF
TRBJ2-3,.,TRBV5-1,16,.,TGCGCCAGCAGCTTTTTTGGGACGGTGGGCACAGATACGCAGTATTTT,CASSFFGTVGTDTQYF
TRBJ1-2,.,TRBV6-1,13,.,TGTGCCAGCAGTACGAGGGGACCCTATGGCTACACCTTC,CASSTRGPYGYTF
TRBJ2-2,.,TRBV11-2,17,TRBD2,TGTGCCAGCAGCTTAGGACCAGCGGGGGGAGGCACCGGGGAGCTGTTTTTT,CASSLGPAGGGTGELFF
TRBJ2-1,.,TRBV4-2,16,.,TGTGCCAGCAGCCAAGAGTCGGAGCGGGTTTACAATGAGCAGTTCTTC,CASSQESERVYNEQFF
TRBJ2-5,.,TRBV7-9,14,.,TGTGCCAGCAGCTCCAGACTAGGGGGAGAGACCCAGTACTTC,CASSSRLGGETQYF
TRBJ1-5,.,TRBV28,13,.,TGTGCCAGCAGTTTGAGTTCGGTTCAGCCCCAGCATTTT,CASSLSSVQPQHF
TRBJ2-3,.,TRBV29-1,15,TRBD2,TGCAGCGTTGTCCCCGCTAGCGGGAAAGGGGATACGCAGTATTTT,CSVVPASGKGDTQYF
TRBJ2-7,.,TRBV27,16,TRBD2,TGTGCCAGCAGTTTATCGGCCGGGAGGGGGGCCTACGAGCAGTACTTC,CASSLSAGRGAYEQYF
TRBJ1-1,.,TRBV11-2,14,.,TGTGCCAGCAGCCGACAGACTCTGAACACTGAAGCTTTCTTT,CASSRQTLNTEAFF
TRBJ1-5,.,TRBV19,16,.,TGTGCCAGTAGTATCTTAGCAGAAATGAGCAATCAGCCCCAGCATTTT,CASSILAEMSNQPQHF
TRBJ2-2,.,TRBV7-8,15,.,TGTGCCAGCAGCTTAGTGAATCAGAACACCGGGGAGCTGTTTTTT,CASSLVNQNTGELFF
TRBJ2-1,once,TRBV7-2,15,.,TGTGCCAGCAGCTTACAGGCCGGAACCTACAATGAGCAGTTCTTC,CASSLQAGTYNEQFF
TRBJ1-5,once,TRBV2,16,TRBD1,TGTGCCAGCAAAAGAGAGACAGGGGGTAGCAATCAGCCCCAGCATTTT,CASKRETGGSNQPQHF
TRBJ2-5,.,TRBV4-1,19,TRBD2,TGCGCCAGCAGCCGAATGGGACTAGCGGGACCAAGGGGTTGGGAGACCCAGTACTTC,CASSRMGLAGPRGWETQYF
TRBJ2-1,once,TRBV18,15,TRBD2,TGTGCCAGCTCACCACCAAGCGGGGGGGCCAATGAGCAGTTCTTC,CASSPPSGGANEQFF
TRBJ2-1,.,TRBV4-1,15,TRBD2,TGCGCCAGCAGCCAATCTAGCGGGGTAGTATATGAGCAGTTCTTC,CASSQSSGVVYEQFF
TRBJ2-3,.,TRBV18,15,.,TGTGCCAGCTCACTTACAGGGAGCCGGACAGATACGCAGTATTTT,CASSLTGSRTDTQYF
TRBJ1-2,.,TRBV5-1,15,.,TGCGCCAGCAGCCTAATGGACGGTGCTAACTATGGCTACACCTTC,CASSLMDGANYGYTF
TRBJ1-5,.,TRBV11-2,16,TRBD1,TGTGCCAGCAGCTTAGGGGACAGGGGAGGCAATCAGCCCCAGCATTTT,CASSLGDRGGNQPQHF
TRBJ2-3,.,TRBV10-3,13,.,TGTGCCATCAATGACGGACCCACAGATACGCAGTATTTT,CAINDGPTDTQYF
TRBJ1-1,few,TRBV10-1,14,TRBD1,TGCGCCAGCAGCTCAGACAGGGAGAACACTGAAGCTTTCTTT,CASSSDRENTEAFF
TRBJ2-3,.,TRBV6-5,13,.,TGTGCCAGCACCCTGTGGGGGACAGATACGCAGTATTTT,CASTLWGTDTQYF
TRBJ2-5,.,TRBV21-1,14,.,TGTGCCAGCAGGCTGGGGAGCGGCCAAGAGACCCAGTACTTC,CASRLGSGQETQYF
TRBJ1-2,.,TRBV6-6,13,.,TGTGCCAGCAGACCCGGGACGGGAGGTACTACAACCTTC,CASRPGTGGTTTF
TRBJ1-6,.,TRBV30,15,TRBD1,TGTGCCTGGAGTACATCCGGGACAGGGGGATCACCCCTCCACTTT,CAWSTSGTGGSPLHF
TRBJ2-3,.,TRBV5-4,14,TRBD2,TGTGCCAGCTCTAGCGGGGGGACCACAGATACGCAGTATTTT,CASSSGGTTDTQYF
TRBJ2-3,.,TRBV11-2,15,.,TGTGCCAGCAACCTACAGGGTCGGGGCCCAGATACGCAGTATTTT,CASNLQGRGPDTQYF
TRBJ2-3,.,TRBV7-9,17,TRBD2,TGTGCCAGCAGCAGACGGCCGGGACTAGCGGGAGTAGATACGCAGTATTTT,CASSRRPGLAGVDTQYF
TRBJ2-5,.,TRBV4-3,15,TRBD2,TGCGCCAGCAGCCAAGATGCGGGAGATTTGGAGACCCAGTACTTC,CASSQDAGDLETQYF
TRBJ2-2,.,TRBV5-1,15,TRBD2,TGCGCCAGCAATATCGCGGGAGGCCCCACCGGGGAGCTGTTTTTT,CASNIAGGPTGELFF
TRBJ2-7,.,TRBV20-1,11,.,TGCAGTGCTAGTGCCAGGGACGAGCAGTACTTC,CSASARDEQYF
TRBJ2-2,.,TRBV21-1,19,.,TGTGCCAGCAGCAAATCCCGCGCGACAGGGCGGGAGGACACCGGGGAGCTGTTTTTT,CASSKSRATGREDTGELFF
TRBJ1-4,.,TRBV15,15,.,TGTGCCACCAGCACCCCAGGACTTATTAATGAAAAACTGTTTTTT,CATSTPGLINEKLFF
TRBJ2-5,.,TRBV28,14,.,TGTGCCAGCAGTTTCGAAGGGACCCGAGAGACCCAGTACTTC,CASSFEGTRETQYF
TRBJ2-3,once,TRBV30,13,.,TGTGCCTGGAGAGTGATAAGCACAGATACGCAGTATTTT,CAWRVISTDTQYF
TRBJ2-7,.,TRBV5-1,16,TRBD1,TGCGCCAGCAGTGCTCCTGGGACAGGGAAATCTTACGAGCAGTACTTC,CASSAPGTGKSYEQYF
TRBJ1-6,.,TRBV10-3,15,.,TGTGCCATCAGTGAGTCGGCTTCACCTAATTCACCCCTCCACTTT,CAISESASPNSPLHF